A single sample gave rise to the 18 T cell receptor beta chains below, sequenced in a study of T cell responses to AZD1222 COVID-19 vaccine. The data were produced by immunoSEQ multiplex PCR, yet TCRdb's version contains in-frame clones alone and is incomplete. The table includes some 71,000 clones, 89% detected once. Specimen: peripheral blood, collected 28 days after the second AZD1222 dose. These TCRs come from an adult who received the AZD1222 COVID-19 vaccine.

The chain has TRBV5-4 and TRBJ2-2; D is uncertain. The CDR3 runs to 14 residues. The germline V and J ends were trimmed by 3 bases and 1 base, with 7 bases remaining between them. Germline assignment: CDR1 SGHNT and CDR2 YYREEE (reference sequence). CDR3 DNA: TGTGCCAGCAGCTCTACCGGGAACACCGGGGAGCTGTTTTTT. Its protein is CASSSTGNTGELFF.

The chain joins TRBV4-3 to TRBJ2-1; 8 nucleotides match TRBD1. The CDR3 extends over 17 amino acids. V dropped 0 bases and J dropped 1; count of bases not matched to a gene: 5. Germline assignment: CDR1 LGHNA and CDR2 YSLEER. The CDR3 nucleotides are TGCGCCAGCAGCCAAGATAGGCAGGGGGCTTCCTACAATGAGCAGTTCTTC. Amino acids: CASSQDRQGASYNEQFF.

This chain connects TRBV28 to TRBJ2-3; 11 bases line up with TRBD2. V was pared by 6 bases and J by 0 bases, with 11 bases of the junction left unmatched. The CDR3 contains 18 residues. Per the germline V gene, CDR1 is MDHEN and CDR2 is SYDVKM. CDR3 residues: CASSLLAGAASSTDTQYF. The CDR3 DNA reads as TGTGCCAGCAGCCTACTAGCGGGAGCGGCCTCTAGCACAGATACGCAGTATTTT.

This rearrangement joins TRBV6-5 to TRBJ1-4; 8 nucleotides agree with TRBD1. The CDR3 extends over 12 amino acids. Germline values: CDR1 MNHEY, CDR2 SVGAGI. Unmatched junction bases numbered 5, after V lost 9 bases and J lost 8 bases. The CDR3 region has the DNA TGTGCCAGTGCAGGGGGCGAGGAAAAACTGTTTTTT. Residues: CASAGGEEKLFF.

The genes are TRBV3-1 (or the pseudogene TRBV3-2) and TRBJ2-3; tentative D call: TRBD2 (6 bases). V lost 4 bases and J lost 0, with 14 bases in between. The CDR3 runs 16 residues. Germline V gene lookup returns CDR1 LGHDT and CDR2 YNNKEL (reference sequence). The CDR3 DNA reads as TGTGCCAGCAGCCCGGGGGTTGGGGTGAGCACAGATACGCAGTATTTT. As protein: CASSPGVGVSTDTQYF.

V is TRBV5-8 and J is TRBJ2-5, with 12 nucleotides matching TRBD2. The V gene's germline CDR1 is SGHTS and CDR2 YDEGEE. V gave up 0 bases and J gave up 4 bases; unmatched junction bases: 4. The CDR3 sequence is 16 residues long. CDR3 amino acids: CASSLGLAGEGETQYF. CDR3 coding DNA: TGTGCCAGCAGCTTGGGACTAGCGGGAGAGGGAGAGACCCAGTACTTC.

The rearrangement links TRBV2 to TRBJ1-6; D is unresolved. Looked up from germline, CDR1 is SNHLY and CDR2 is FYNNEI. V was cut by 1 base and J by 7 bases, with 11 bases left in between. The CDR3 extends over 15 amino acids. CDR3 sequence (DNA): TGTGCCAGCAGTGAAGGTTGGCCGGGAAATTCACCCCTCCACTTT. Its protein is CASSEGWPGNSPLHF. The whole variable domain, remainder taken from reference TRBV2 and TRBJ1-6, is EPEVTQTPSHQVTQMGQEVILRCVPISNHLYFYWYRQILGQKVEFLVSFYNNEISEKSEIFDDQFSVERPDGSNFTLKIRSTKLEDSAMYFCASSEGWPGNSPLHFGNGTRLTVT.

V and J are TRBV5-5 and TRBJ1-6; 7 bases agree with TRBD1. Germline V gives CDR1 SGHKS, CDR2 YYEKEE (reference sequence). V gave up 0 bases and J gave up 4 bases; unmatched junction bases: 1. The CDR3 extends over 15 amino acids. The CDR3 protein is CASSLVTGYNSPLHF. DNA of the CDR3: TGTGCCAGCAGCTTGGTGACAGGGTATAATTCACCCCTCCACTTT.

The chain uses TRBV12-3 or TRBV12-4 and TRBJ1-5; D uncertain. V shed 5 bases and J shed 7 bases, with 9 bases lying between them. This CDR3 has 12 amino acids. In DNA, the CDR3 is TGTGCCAGCAGTCAACTAGACCAGCCCCAGCATTTT. Translation: CASSQLDQPQHF.

This clone came up once. The chain carries TRBV7-2 and TRBJ2-5; D is ambiguous. Trimming removed 3 bases from V and 4 bases from J, with 12 bases in between. The CDR3 consists of 14 residues. Germline CDR1 SGHTA, CDR2 FQGNSA. DNA of the CDR3: TGTGCCAGCAGCTTTTACTCTGGTGGAGAGACCCAGTACTTC. Protein sequence: CASSFYSGGETQYF.

This chain uses TRBV5-6 with TRBJ1-1; no clear D gene. V was clipped by 0 bases and J by 0 bases, with 9 bases between them. The CDR3 is 15 residues long. Germline CDR1 reads SGHDT; CDR2 reads YYEEEE. CDR3 DNA sequence: TGTGCCAGCAGCTTGGTGGCGGGTATGAACACTGAAGCTTTCTTT. It yields the protein CASSLVAGMNTEAFF.

J is TRBJ2-3 and V is TRBV7-6; 9 nucleotides agree with TRBD2. The germline V gene encodes CDR1 SGHVS and CDR2 FNYEAQ. There are 18 residues in the CDR3. V shed 2 bases and J 0 bases; nucleotides not matched to a gene: 9. The DNA for the CDR3 is TGTGCCAGCAGCTTACGAGTAGCGGGAGACGTAAGCACAGATACGCAGTATTTT. Its translation is CASSLRVAGDVSTDTQYF.

The J gene is TRBJ2-3, the V gene TRBV20-1; possibly TRBD1 for D (6 bases). Germline loops: CDR1 DFQATT, CDR2 SNEGSKA (reference sequence). The CDR3 is 17 amino acids. V lost 3 bases and J lost 3, with 22 bases in between. The CDR3 loop is CSASQPGHYEGTDTQYF. CDR3 in DNA: TGCAGTGCTAGTCAACCGGGACATTATGAGGGGACAGATACGCAGTATTTT.

The V call is TRBV3-1 (or the pseudogene TRBV3-2), the J call TRBJ2-3, with D uncertain. V lost 5 bases to trimming and J lost 4 bases, with 7 bases between them. The CDR3 spans 12 residues. Looked up from germline, CDR1 is LGHDT and CDR2 is YNNKEL (reference sequence). CDR3 region: CASSKTADTQYF. In DNA, the CDR3 is TGTGCCAGCAGCAAGACCGCAGATACGCAGTATTTT.

The chain recombines TRBV28 with TRBJ2-7; D is possibly TRBD1 (6 bases). The CDR3 has 14 residues. Trimming cost V 5 bases and J 0 bases, with 11 bases left between them. From germline, CDR1 is MDHEN and CDR2 SYDVKM. DNA for the CDR3: TGTGCCAGCAGTCGACAGGAGAACTCCTACGAGCAGTACTTC. Amino acid sequence: CASSRQENSYEQYF.

This clone was seen only a few times. As DNA, the CDR3 is TGTGCCAGCAGTTCCCGGGGGGCGGTCGGGGAGCTGTTTTTT. The encoded protein is CASSSRGAVGELFF. The V and J genes are TRBV28 and TRBJ2-2; weak D call: TRBD2 (7 bases). V was cut by 4 bases and J by 7 bases, with 13 bases left in between. The CDR3 is made up of 14 amino acids. CDR1 is MDHEN and CDR2 is SYDVKM in the germline V gene.

The chain couples TRBV19 to TRBJ1-5, with 8 bases aligning to TRBD1. CDR3 length equals 15 residues. Germline CDR1 is LNHDA and CDR2 is SQIVND (reference sequence). J gave up 4 bases and V 5 bases, and 7 bases lay outside the gene matches. CDR3 bases: TGTGCCAGTAGTTCGACAGGGGAAAATAATCAGCCCCAGCATTTT. Its protein product is CASSSTGENNQPQHF.

This chain uses TRBV7-9 with TRBJ2-7; D is undetermined. Germline values: CDR1 SEHNR, CDR2 FQNEAQ (reference sequence). CDR3 length equals 14 residues. Trimming removed 5 bases at V and 2 bases at J, with 13 bases between. In DNA, the CDR3 is TGTGCCAGCAGCGTTAGTACCCTCCCCTACGAGCAGTACTTC. Encoded protein: CASSVSTLPYEQYF.